Listed below are T cell receptor beta chains from one sample, sequenced in a study of blood T cell repertoires in COVID-19. Measured with immunoSEQ multiplex PCR; TCRdb has only the in-frame clones, and not every one. This table holds over 25,000 clones, about four fifths found once. The sample taken for sequencing was peripheral blood. These receptors came from a man older than 75 with active or convalescent COVID-19. CDR3s include the opening cysteine and the closing phenylalanine or tryptophan. A D gene is named only where the DNA matches it firmly. A row's size may be missing; if present it is once, few, many or a size class.

clone size: .
D gene: TRBD1
V gene: TRBV19
J gene: TRBJ2-3
CDR3 protein: CASRTGGTDTQYF
CDR3 DNA: TGTGCCAGTAGGACAGGGGGCACAGATACGCAGTATTTT

clone size: .
D gene: .
V gene: TRBV7-8
J gene: TRBJ2-7
CDR3 protein: CASSLSVYEQYF
CDR3 DNA: TGTGCCAGCAGCTTATCAGTCTACGAGCAGTACTTC

clone size: .
D gene: .
V gene: TRBV5-1
J gene: TRBJ1-1
CDR3 protein: CASSLGSAGGTEAFF
CDR3 DNA: TGCGCCAGCAGCTTGGGGTCGGCTGGGGGGACTGAAGCTTTCTTT

clone size: few
D gene: .
V gene: TRBV7-9
J gene: TRBJ2-1
CDR3 protein: CASSLAHPRQHNEQFF
CDR3 DNA: TGTGCCAGCAGCTTAGCGCATCCGAGACAACACAATGAGCAGTTCTTC

clone size: .
D gene: TRBD1
V gene: TRBV9
J gene: TRBJ1-4
CDR3 protein: CASNRNGQDEKLFF
CDR3 DNA: TGTGCCAGCAACCGCAACGGACAGGATGAAAAACTGTTTTTT

clone size: .
D gene: TRBD2
V gene: TRBV29-1
J gene: TRBJ2-7
CDR3 protein: CSVRAGLAGSYEQYF
CDR3 DNA: TGCAGCGTTCGAGCGGGTCTAGCGGGCTCCTACGAGCAGTACTTC

clone size: .
D gene: .
V gene: TRBV27
J gene: TRBJ2-3
CDR3 protein: CASSFWDSYTDTQYF
CDR3 DNA: TGTGCCAGCAGTTTTTGGGACTCCTACACAGATACGCAGTATTTT

clone size: .
D gene: .
V gene: TRBV3-1/TRBV3-2
J gene: TRBJ2-5
CDR3 protein: CASSQAQETQYF
CDR3 DNA: TGTGCCAGCAGCCAAGCACAAGAGACCCAGTACTTC

clone size: .
D gene: TRBD1
V gene: TRBV7-2
J gene: TRBJ1-1
CDR3 protein: CASSIDRAYTEAFF
CDR3 DNA: TGTGCCAGCAGCATAGACAGGGCTTACACTGAAGCTTTCTTT

clone size: once
D gene: TRBD2
V gene: TRBV4-2
J gene: TRBJ2-2
CDR3 protein: CASSQIDFSSGSNTGELFF
CDR3 DNA: TGTGCCAGCAGCCAGATCGACTTTTCTAGCGGGAGTAACACCGGGGAGCTGTTTTTT

clone size: few
D gene: .
V gene: TRBV19
J gene: TRBJ1-1
CDR3 protein: CASSIPWGFEAFF
CDR3 DNA: TGTGCCAGTAGTATCCCCTGGGGCTTTGAAGCTTTCTTT

clone size: .
D gene: .
V gene: TRBV5-1
J gene: TRBJ2-3
CDR3 protein: CASSPVPEADTQYF
CDR3 DNA: TGCGCCAGCAGCCCCGTCCCAGAGGCAGATACGCAGTATTTT

clone size: .
D gene: TRBD1
V gene: TRBV6-5
J gene: TRBJ2-3
CDR3 protein: CASSLAGTGTDTQYF
CDR3 DNA: TGTGCCAGCAGTTTGGCCGGGACAGGGACAGATACGCAGTATTTT

clone size: few
D gene: .
V gene: TRBV3-1/TRBV3-2
J gene: TRBJ1-1
CDR3 protein: CASSPGKKRSEAFF
CDR3 DNA: TGTGCCAGCAGCCCAGGCAAAAAACGGTCTGAAGCTTTCTTT

clone size: .
D gene: TRBD1
V gene: TRBV6-5
J gene: TRBJ1-6
CDR3 protein: CASSYDRGSSPLHF
CDR3 DNA: TGTGCCAGCAGTTACGACAGGGGGTCTTCACCCCTCCACTTT

clone size: .
D gene: TRBD1
V gene: TRBV19
J gene: TRBJ2-7
CDR3 protein: CASSTHPRGQVTYEQYF
CDR3 DNA: TGTGCCAGTAGTACCCACCCCCGAGGACAGGTCACCTACGAGCAGTACTTC

clone size: .
D gene: .
V gene: TRBV7-2
J gene: TRBJ2-7
CDR3 protein: CASSTRVSGSYEQYF
CDR3 DNA: TGTGCCAGCAGCACCAGGGTATCGGGCTCCTACGAGCAGTACTTC

clone size: .
D gene: .
V gene: TRBV28
J gene: TRBJ1-2
CDR3 protein: CASSLRPGYGYTF
CDR3 DNA: TGTGCCAGCAGTTTAAGGCCAGGCTATGGCTACACCTTC

clone size: .
D gene: .
V gene: TRBV6-5
J gene: TRBJ2-3
CDR3 protein: CASSSGGNTDTQYF
CDR3 DNA: TGTGCCAGCAGTTCCGGAGGGAACACAGATACGCAGTATTTT

clone size: .
D gene: TRBD1
V gene: TRBV19
J gene: TRBJ1-1
CDR3 protein: CASSARGPRGEAFF
CDR3 DNA: TGTGCCAGTAGTGCCAGGGGGCCGCGCGGTGAAGCTTTCTTT

clone size: .
D gene: .
V gene: TRBV27
J gene: TRBJ2-1
CDR3 protein: CASSLSGVAYNEQFF
CDR3 DNA: TGTGCCAGCAGTTTATCGGGCGTAGCCTACAATGAGCAGTTCTTC

clone size: .
D gene: .
V gene: TRBV5-1
J gene: TRBJ2-6
CDR3 protein: CASSLQGTGANVLTF
CDR3 DNA: TGCGCCAGCAGTCTGCAGGGAACTGGGGCCAACGTCCTGACTTTC

clone size: .
D gene: .
V gene: TRBV4-3
J gene: TRBJ2-5
CDR3 protein: CASSQEPTPQETQYF
CDR3 DNA: TGCGCCAGCAGCCAAGAACCCACACCCCAAGAGACCCAGTACTTC

clone size: .
D gene: TRBD1
V gene: TRBV19
J gene: TRBJ1-5
CDR3 protein: CASRDSSNQPQHF
CDR3 DNA: TGTGCCAGCCGGGACAGCAGCAATCAGCCCCAGCATTTT

clone size: .
D gene: TRBD1
V gene: TRBV2
J gene: TRBJ1-1
CDR3 protein: CATDRENTEAFF
CDR3 DNA: TGTGCCACCGACAGGGAAAACACTGAAGCTTTCTTT

clone size: .
D gene: .
V gene: TRBV6-5
J gene: TRBJ1-1
CDR3 protein: CASSYSGFEGSLGAFF
CDR3 DNA: TGTGCCAGCAGTTACTCTGGATTTGAGGGCTCCTTAGGAGCTTTCTTT

clone size: medium-sized
D gene: .
V gene: TRBV6-5
J gene: TRBJ1-2
CDR3 protein: CASSYSPGAANYGYTF
CDR3 DNA: TGTGCCAGCAGTTACTCGCCAGGGGCGGCTAACTATGGCTACACCTTC

clone size: .
D gene: .
V gene: TRBV20-1
J gene: TRBJ1-6
CDR3 protein: CSASLTGSSYNPPLHF
CDR3 DNA: TGCAGTGCTAGTCTCACAGGGAGCTCCTATAATCCACCCCTCCACTTT

clone size: .
D gene: .
V gene: TRBV18
J gene: TRBJ2-1
CDR3 protein: CASSPSLQNNEQFF
CDR3 DNA: TGTGCCAGCTCACCAAGCTTACAGAACAATGAGCAGTTCTTC

clone size: .
D gene: .
V gene: TRBV3-1/TRBV3-2
J gene: TRBJ2-7
CDR3 protein: CASSQVNRVSEQYF
CDR3 DNA: TGTGCCAGCAGCCAAGTAAACAGGGTTTCCGAGCAGTACTTC

clone size: .
D gene: TRBD2
V gene: TRBV6-5
J gene: TRBJ2-2
CDR3 protein: CASRGTSGSSGELFF
CDR3 DNA: TGTGCCAGCAGGGGGACTAGCGGGAGTAGCGGGGAGCTGTTTTTT

clone size: .
D gene: .
V gene: TRBV5-5
J gene: TRBJ1-4
CDR3 protein: CASSFGRNNEKLFF
CDR3 DNA: TGTGCCAGCAGCTTTGGCCGAAACAATGAAAAACTGTTTTTT

clone size: .
D gene: TRBD2
V gene: TRBV4-2
J gene: TRBJ2-1
CDR3 protein: CASSQGTSGAIFNNEQFF
CDR3 DNA: TGTGCCAGCAGCCAAGGGACTAGCGGGGCTATATTTAACAATGAGCAGTTCTTC

clone size: .
D gene: .
V gene: TRBV3-1/TRBV3-2
J gene: TRBJ2-5
CDR3 protein: CASSPGGQETQYF
CDR3 DNA: TGTGCCAGCAGCCCCGGAGGACAAGAGACCCAGTACTTC

clone size: .
D gene: TRBD2
V gene: TRBV11-2
J gene: TRBJ2-5
CDR3 protein: CASRRLRGGLETQYF
CDR3 DNA: TGTGCCAGCAGGCGGTTGCGGGGGGGCCTTGAGACCCAGTACTTC

clone size: .
D gene: .
V gene: TRBV18
J gene: TRBJ2-7
CDR3 protein: CASSSNRVNEQYF
CDR3 DNA: TGTGCCAGCTCATCAAACAGGGTTAACGAGCAGTACTTC

clone size: once
D gene: TRBD2
V gene: TRBV6-5
J gene: TRBJ2-1
CDR3 protein: CASSYSPSGGKQFF
CDR3 DNA: TGTGCCAGCAGTTACTCGCCTAGCGGGGGCAAGCAGTTCTTC

clone size: few
D gene: TRBD2
V gene: TRBV19
J gene: TRBJ2-7
CDR3 protein: CASSIPYSGAEQYF
CDR3 DNA: TGTGCCAGTAGTATCCCCTATAGCGGGGCCGAGCAGTACTTC

clone size: .
D gene: .
V gene: TRBV28
J gene: TRBJ2-3
CDR3 protein: CASSLTQSTDTQYF
CDR3 DNA: TGTGCCAGCAGTTTGACACAAAGCACAGATACGCAGTATTTT

clone size: .
D gene: .
V gene: TRBV24-1
J gene: TRBJ1-6
CDR3 protein: CATSDVFEGYNSPLHF
CDR3 DNA: TGTGCCACCAGTGATGTTTTTGAGGGCTATAATTCACCCCTCCACTTT

clone size: .
D gene: TRBD2
V gene: TRBV28
J gene: TRBJ2-3
CDR3 protein: CASSLGFSLRGGTDTQYF
CDR3 DNA: TGTGCCAGCAGTTTGGGGTTTTCCCTACGGGGGGGCACAGATACGCAGTATTTT

clone size: .
D gene: TRBD1
V gene: TRBV4-2
J gene: TRBJ1-2
CDR3 protein: CASSQGQGEANYGYTF
CDR3 DNA: TGTGCCAGCAGCCAAGGACAGGGGGAAGCTAACTATGGCTACACCTTC

clone size: .
D gene: .
V gene: TRBV6-2/TRBV6-3
J gene: TRBJ1-5
CDR3 protein: CASSYWDINQPQHF
CDR3 DNA: TGTGCCAGCAGTTACTGGGACATTAATCAGCCCCAGCATTTT

clone size: .
D gene: .
V gene: TRBV6-1
J gene: TRBJ1-2
CDR3 protein: CASSEVDYGYTF
CDR3 DNA: TGTGCCAGCAGTGAAGTCGACTATGGCTACACCTTC

clone size: .
D gene: .
V gene: TRBV2
J gene: TRBJ2-3
CDR3 protein: CASSRLRVTDTQYF
CDR3 DNA: TGTGCCAGCAGTAGGCTGCGGGTCACAGATACGCAGTATTTT